Shown below are 32 T cell receptor beta chains from a single sample sequenced in a study of blood T cell repertoires in COVID-19 (dated by TCRdb to 2020 to 2022). The library was prepared using the immunoSEQ multiplex PCR assay. Entries here come from immuneACCESS through TCRdb and include only in-frame sequences with V and J called. Some clones fail to appear in such tables; in the studies checked, an unresolved V gene covers under half of the shortfall, and the cause of the remainder is unknown. For this sample there are approximately 400,000 clones; more than 75% appear just once. 1% to 1.5% of the sample is taken by the ten largest. The sample consisted of PBMCs or T cells enriched from blood (not recorded which). The receptors were gathered from a man aged 25 to 45 who had recovered from COVID-19.

This clone was seen more than once but under ten times. This sequence joins TRBV7-2 and TRBJ2-2; D call uncertain. The CDR3 contains 14 residues. Trimming cost V 5 bases and J 3 bases, with 10 bases left between them. Germline V gene data show CDR1 as SGHTA and CDR2 as FQGNSA. CDR3 amino acids: CASSALHDTGELFF. In DNA, the CDR3 is TGTGCCAGCAGCGCCTTACATGACACCGGGGAGCTGTTTTTT.

CDR3 loop: CASSPQRTGEDTEAFF. The DNA of the CDR3 is TGTGCCAGCAGCCCACAACGGACAGGGGAAGACACTGAAGCTTTCTTT. The chain has TRBV5-4 and TRBJ1-1; 9 positions agree with TRBD1. The CDR3 loop spans 16 amino acids. J gave up 3 bases and V 4 bases, and 10 bases lay outside the gene matches. Germline loops: CDR1 SGHNT, CDR2 YYREEE (reference sequence). Using reference TRBV5-4 and TRBJ1-1 for the parts outside the CDR3, the full variable domain is ETGVTQSPTHLIKTRGQQVTLRCSSQSGHNTVSWYQQALGQGPQFIFQYYREEENGRGNFPPRFSGLQFPNYSSELNVNALELDDSALYLCASSPQRTGEDTEAFFGQGTRLTVV.

The chain recombines TRBV5-1 with TRBJ1-2; 7 nucleotides line up with TRBD1. The CDR3 covers 15 residues. Germline lookup yields CDR1 SGHRS and CDR2 YFSETQ. V trimming: 5 bases; J trimming: 4 bases; junction bases outside the gene matches: 11. For the CDR3, the DNA is TGCGCCAGCAGTGCTGACCAGGGGGATCTCTATGGCTACACCTTC. Its translation is CASSADQGDLYGYTF.

The chain employs TRBV12-3 or TRBV12-4 and TRBJ1-2; D is unresolved. This CDR3 region has 13 residues. Trimming left V 3 bases short and J 4 bases short, with 9 bases between. The CDR3 DNA reads TGTGCCAGCAGTTTTCGGGGATTCTATGGCTACACCTTC. Its translation: CASSFRGFYGYTF.

The V and J genes are TRBV29-1 and TRBJ2-2, with D tentatively TRBD1 (5 bases). The V gene lost 6 bases and the J gene lost 2 bases, with 10 bases spanning the gap. CDR3 length equals 13 residues. Germline V gene data show CDR1 as SQVTM and CDR2 as ANQGSEA. The CDR3 sequence is CSVRQGNTGELFF. The CDR3 DNA reads as TGCAGCGTGAGGCAGGGAAACACCGGGGAGCTGTTTTTT.

This chain joins TRBV5-1 and TRBJ1-1, with 7 bases aligning to TRBD1. Per germline, CDR1 SGHRS and CDR2 YFSETQ. The V segment lost 0 bases and the J segment 0 bases; nucleotides outside the gene matches: 17. The CDR3 length is 20 residues. The CDR3 bases are TGCGCCAGCAGCTTGGCCTCTTATACGACAGGGACCTCAATGAACACTGAAGCTTTCTTT. This translates into CASSLASYTTGTSMNTEAFF. The complete variable domain, with remaining parts taken from reference TRBV5-1 and TRBJ1-1, reads KAGVTQTPRYLIKTRGQQVTLSCSPISGHRSVSWYQQTPGQGLQFLFEYFSETQRNKGNFPGRFSGRQFSNSRSEMNVSTLELGDSALYLCASSLASYTTGTSMNTEAFFGQGTRLTVV.

The V and J genes are TRBV6-5 and TRBJ1-2, with D perhaps TRBD1 (5 bases). The germline V and J ends were trimmed by 6 bases and 4 bases, with 15 bases remaining between them. The V gene's germline CDR1 is MNHEY and CDR2 SVGAGI. CDR3 length: 14 residues. CDR3 in DNA: TGTGCCAGCAGCCTCCCGGACGGGGGCTATGGCTACACCTTC. The encoded protein is CASSLPDGGYGYTF.

The rearrangement uses TRBV11-2 and TRBJ1-6; D might be TRBD1 (5 bases). V was shortened by 1 base and J by 7 bases, with 11 bases between the two germline ends. The germline V gene encodes CDR1 SGHAT and CDR2 FQNNGV. CDR3 length: 15 residues. In DNA, the CDR3 is TGTGCCAGCAGCTTAGTTCGGGGGGGGAATTCACCCCTCCACTTT. It yields the protein CASSLVRGGNSPLHF.

The V call is TRBV18, the J call TRBJ1-4; 11 positions agree with TRBD1. The CDR3 is 19 amino acids. Trimming cost V 3 bases and J 4 bases; bases outside gene matches: 13. Germline CDR1 KGHSH, CDR2 LQKENI. The CDR3, as DNA: TGTGCCAGCTCACCGAGAGGGACAGGGGGATTTGCTAATAATGAAAAACTGTTTTTT. Encoded protein: CASSPRGTGGFANNEKLFF.

V gene TRBV9 combines with J gene TRBJ1-3; maybe TRBD1 (5 bases). The CDR3 loop spans 16 amino acids. Germline V gene sequence: CDR1 SGDLS, CDR2 YYNGEE. The germline V and J ends were trimmed by 4 bases and 0 bases, with 14 bases remaining between them. CDR3 region: CASSPAPGRSGNTIYF. CDR3 in DNA: TGTGCCAGCAGCCCCGCCCCAGGGCGCTCTGGAAACACCATATATTTT.

The J gene is TRBJ1-5, the V gene TRBV18; D is unclear. Trimming shortened V by 3 bases and J by 5 bases, and 8 bases separated the two germline ends. CDR3 length equals 13 residues. Germline CDR1 KGHSH, CDR2 LQKENI. Here the CDR3 DNA reads TGTGCCAGCTCACCGCTAATGGATCAGCCCCAGCATTTT. Its protein is CASSPLMDQPQHF. The full variable domain, in which reference TRBV18 and TRBJ1-5 provide the parts outside the CDR3, is NAGVMQNPRHLVRRRGQEARLRCSPMKGHSHVYWYRQLPEEGLKFMVYLQKENIIDESGMPKERFSAEFPKEGPSILRIQQVVRGDSAAYFCASSPLMDQPQHFGDGTRLSIL.

CDR3 DNA: TGTGCCAGCAGCTCCACTCGGGACTCTGGGGCCAACGTCCTGACTTTC. Residues: CASSSTRDSGANVLTF. The chain joins TRBV7-6 to TRBJ2-6; D perhaps matches TRBD2 (5 bases). Germline CDR1 SGHVS, CDR2 FNYEAQ. This CDR3 has 16 residues. V was pared by 4 bases and J by 0 bases, with 10 bases between.

This clone is a singleton in its sample. The chain combines TRBV9 with TRBJ2-2; the match to TRBD2 covers 8 bases. The V and J ends lost 4 bases and 8 bases, in that order; junction bases with no gene match: 13. Germline CDR1 SGDLS, CDR2 YYNGEE. There are 16 residues in the CDR3. The CDR3 nucleotides read TGTGCCAGCAGCTCAAGGACTAGCAAGGAGCCTGGGGAGCTGTTTTTT. Residues: CASSSRTSKEPGELFF.

The genes are TRBV5-5 and TRBJ2-2, with 9 bases aligning to TRBD1. This CDR3 is built from 15 residues. Germline lookup yields CDR1 SGHKS and CDR2 YYEKEE (reference sequence). J gave up 4 bases and V 5 bases, and 6 bases lay outside the gene matches. CDR3 in DNA: TGTGCCAGCAGGCGGGACAGGGTCGGCACCGGGGAGCTGTTTTTT. It translates to CASRRDRVGTGELFF.

This chain connects TRBV30 to TRBJ1-2; D is undetermined. The CDR3 loop spans 13 amino acids. CDR1 is GTSNPN and CDR2 is SVGIG in the germline V gene (reference sequence). Trimming pared 3 bases from V and 3 bases from J, leaving 11 bases between. CDR3 amino acids: CAWRSGFYYGYTF. The CDR3 region has the DNA TGTGCCTGGAGGAGCGGTTTTTACTATGGCTACACCTTC.

Comments on this clone: This CDR3 is also generated by other DNA sequences in the sample. The V gene is TRBV19, the J gene TRBJ1-1; TRBD1 matches 8 bases. Germline values: CDR1 LNHDA, CDR2 SQIVND (reference sequence). The CDR3 loop spans 16 amino acids. The J segment lost 0 bases and the V segment lost 1 base, leaving 4 bases of the junction unmatched. CDR3 bases: TGTGCCAGTAGTATAGGAACAGGGGGAATGAACACTGAAGCTTTCTTT. It translates to CASSIGTGGMNTEAFF.

The chain combines TRBV6-5 with TRBJ1-2, with 9 bases fitting TRBD1. Germline CDR1 and CDR2: MNHEY and SVGAGI. The CDR3 extends over 13 amino acids. The ends lost 4 bases at V and 6 bases at J; junction bases unmatched: 3. The CDR3 loop is CASSWDRADGYTF. In DNA form, the CDR3 reads TGTGCCAGCAGTTGGGACAGGGCCGATGGCTACACCTTC.

The chain employs TRBV5-6 and TRBJ1-1; 9 nucleotides agree with TRBD1. Unmatched junction bases numbered 11, after V lost 4 bases and J lost 4 bases. Germline values: CDR1 SGHDT, CDR2 YYEEEE. This CDR3 has 16 residues. CDR3 amino acids: CASSPGTGYIVTEAFF. The CDR3 DNA sequence: TGTGCCAGCAGCCCAGGGACAGGGTATATAGTCACTGAAGCTTTCTTT.

The V and J genes are TRBV2 and TRBJ1-2; D is perhaps TRBD1 (6 bases). Germline assignment: CDR1 SNHLY and CDR2 FYNNEI. This CDR3 is 13 amino acids long. Trimming shortened V by 0 bases and J by 4 bases, and 6 bases separated the two germline ends. CDR3 loop: CASSEAGGYGYTF. The CDR3 DNA sequence: TGTGCCAGCAGTGAAGCAGGGGGCTATGGCTACACCTTC.

The V and J genes are TRBV7-2 and TRBJ2-4, with a tentative D call TRBD2 (6 bases). Per the germline V gene, CDR1 is SGHTA and CDR2 is FQGNSA. This CDR3 spans 15 amino acids. V was trimmed by 6 bases and J by 1 base, leaving 13 bases between them. The CDR3 DNA is TGTGCCAGCAGACCATCGGGGGTCGCCAAAAACATTCAGTACTTC. Translation gives CASRPSGVAKNIQYF.

The rearrangement uses TRBV10-3 and TRBJ2-2, with a tentative D call TRBD1 (6 bases). Trimming stripped 7 bases from V and 3 bases from J, with 9 bases between. The V gene's germline CDR1 is ENHRY and CDR2 SYGVKD. This CDR3 has 13 residues. CDR3 protein: CAIKDRYTGELFF. CDR3 coding DNA: TGTGCCATCAAGGACAGATACACCGGGGAGCTGTTTTTT.

V and J are TRBV30 and TRBJ1-6; D is uncertain. Germline CDR1 GTSNPN, CDR2 SVGIG (reference sequence). Deletions cut 4 bases from V and 10 bases from J, with 20 bases between. The CDR3 runs to 15 residues. In DNA form, the CDR3 reads TGTGCCTGGACGCCGGGAAAATACTCTGGATCACCCCTCCACTTT. It yields the protein CAWTPGKYSGSPLHF.

As to this clone: This same CDR3 is encoded by further DNA sequences in the sample. The V and J genes are TRBV27 and TRBJ1-6; D is ambiguous. The CDR3 has 12 residues. V lost 4 bases and J 6 bases, leaving 4 bases between the germline ends. Germline CDR1 and CDR2: MNHEY and SMNVEV (reference sequence). The CDR3 protein is CASSSINSPLHF. DNA of the CDR3: TGTGCCAGCAGTTCCATTAATTCACCCCTCCACTTT.

The chain employs TRBV19 and TRBJ1-5, with a weak D call TRBD1 (5 bases). Germline lookup yields CDR1 LNHDA and CDR2 SQIVND (reference sequence). This CDR3 region has 14 residues. The V end was cut by 7 bases, the J end by 1 base, with 11 bases between. The CDR3 DNA is TGTGCCAGTATGCGGGGGGTGAGCAATCAGCCCCAGCATTTT. It encodes CASMRGVSNQPQHF.

The V and J genes are TRBV10-3 and TRBJ2-7, with D possibly matching TRBD1 (5 bases). The CDR3 length is 12 residues. Looked up from germline, CDR1 is ENHRY and CDR2 is SYGVKD. Between the trimmed V and J ends, which lost 3 bases and 4 bases, there was a span of 7 bases. The CDR3 here is CAISDSGYEQYF. The CDR3 DNA is TGTGCCATCAGTGACTCAGGGTACGAGCAGTACTTC.

V gene TRBV27 combines with J gene TRBJ1-5; D gene ambiguous. V was pared by 6 bases and J by 9 bases, with 18 bases between. This CDR3 contains 14 residues. The V gene's germline CDR1 is MNHEY and CDR2 SMNVEV (reference sequence). CDR3 DNA sequence: TGTGCCAGCAGACCCGGTGTAGGAGGCCTGCCCCAGCATTTT. Translating it yields CASRPGVGGLPQHF.

The V call is TRBV7-9, the J call TRBJ2-3, with 12 nucleotides matching TRBD1. The V segment lost 5 bases and the J segment 9 bases; nucleotides outside the gene matches: 12. The CDR3 runs to 16 residues. Germline V gives CDR1 SEHNR, CDR2 FQNEAQ (reference sequence). CDR3 DNA sequence: TGTGCCAGCAGCCCCTTTCAGGGGACAGGGGGCGGGACGCAGTATTTT. Translating it yields CASSPFQGTGGGTQYF. The whole variable domain, filled in from reference TRBV7-9 and TRBJ2-3, reads DTGVSQNPRHKITKRGQNVTFRCDPISEHNRLYWYRQTLGQGPEFLTYFQNEAQLEKSRLLSDRFSAERPKGSFSTLEIQRTEQGDSAMYLCASSPFQGTGGGTQYFGPGTRLTVL.

The rearrangement joins TRBV6-5 to TRBJ1-6; possibly TRBD1 for D (5 bases). Trimming took off 0 bases at V and 3 bases at J, with 9 bases between the two ends. CDR1 and CDR2 from the germline V gene are MNHEY and SVGAGI. The CDR3 contains 16 residues. DNA for the CDR3: TGTGCCAGCAGTTACTCAGGGGCAAACTATAATTCACCCCTCCACTTT. It codes for CASSYSGANYNSPLHF.

The chain employs TRBV6-5 and TRBJ1-1, with D tentatively TRBD1 (5 bases). The CDR3 has 16 residues. Germline V CDR1 and CDR2: MNHEY, SVGAGI. Trimming took off 6 bases at V and 2 bases at J, with 19 bases between the two ends. CDR3 nucleotides: TGTGCCAGCAGATACGACCTACAGGTTCCTAACACTGAAGCTTTCTTT. It encodes CASRYDLQVPNTEAFF.

This chain connects TRBV18 to TRBJ1-2, with D unclear. Germline V gives CDR1 KGHSH, CDR2 LQKENI. This CDR3 is 16 amino acids long. V was shortened by 7 bases and J by 0 bases, with 18 bases between the two germline ends. CDR3 residues: CASFPGTQSPNYGYTF. Written as DNA, the CDR3 is TGTGCCAGCTTTCCGGGAACTCAGAGCCCTAACTATGGCTACACCTTC.

The chain combines TRBV12-3 or TRBV12-4 with TRBJ1-2; D uncertain. V was clipped by 4 bases and J by 7 bases, with 13 bases between them. The CDR3 consists of 13 residues. CDR3 in amino acids: CASSSLAGAGYTF. For the CDR3, the DNA is TGTGCCAGCAGTTCTCTCGCGGGAGCTGGCTACACCTTC.

As for this clone: Relative to the germline gene, one junction end is altered; a read error may explain this. The V and J genes are TRBV5-5 and TRBJ1-1; the D is unclear. Germline V gives CDR1 SGHKS, CDR2 YYEKEE (reference sequence). The CDR3 totals 15 residues. CDR3 DNA sequence: TGTGCCAGCAGCCGCCAGGTCAATGTGAACACTGAAACTTTCTTT. The encoded protein is CASSRQVNVNTETFF.